This is a list of T cell receptor beta chains from one sample in a study of cytotoxic CD8 clonotypes in ibrutinib-treated CLL. The data were produced by immunoSEQ multiplex PCR, yet TCRdb's version contains in-frame clones alone and is incomplete. The sample gives about 200,000 clones, 70% of which show up once; around 5.9% is in the top ten. The sequences come from PBMCs, collected after 12 months of ibrutinib treatment. These receptors were collected from a human donor with chronic lymphocytic leukemia. Each CDR3 is given with its conserved first and last residue. A D gene is named only where the DNA matches it firmly. The listing skips clone size in some rows; elsewhere it reads once, few, many or a size class.

TRBD1	TRBJ2-5	.	TRBV6-6	CASRTGPAEETQYF	TGTGCCAGCCGGACAGGCCCTGCGGAAGAGACCCAGTACTTC
.	TRBJ2-1	.	TRBV30	CAWSASVIGQFF	TGTGCCTGGAGTGCGTCGGTGATAGGGCAGTTCTTC
TRBD2	TRBJ2-7	once	TRBV30	CAWSVRSSGYNYEQYF	TGTGCCTGGAGTGTACGCTCTAGCGGTTATAACTACGAGCAGTACTTC
TRBD1	TRBJ2-5	.	TRBV7-9	CASSFSTGGETQYF	TGTGCCAGCAGCTTCTCGACAGGGGGGGAGACCCAGTACTTC
TRBD1	TRBJ2-5	.	TRBV7-7	CASSLTGGAQETQYF	TGTGCTAGCAGTCTGACAGGGGGGGCTCAAGAGACCCAGTACTTC
.	TRBJ1-3	few	TRBV7-8	CASSLMQGGRNTIYF	TGTGCCAGCAGCTTAATGCAGGGCGGGAGAAACACCATATATTTT
TRBD1	TRBJ1-2	.	TRBV7-9	CASSSKRTGNYGYTF	TGTGCCAGCAGCTCCAAGCGGACAGGGAACTATGGCTACACCTTC
.	TRBJ1-2	.	TRBV9	CASSGGGGYTF	TGTGCCAGCAGCGGAGGGGGTGGCTACACCTTC
.	TRBJ1-2	.	TRBV9	CASSVSAGTGGYTF	TGTGCCAGCAGCGTAAGCGCAGGGACGGGTGGCTACACCTTC
.	TRBJ1-1	.	TRBV30	CAWSVSWGPVAEAFF	TGTGCCTGGAGTGTCAGTTGGGGGCCGGTCGCTGAAGCTTTCTTT
TRBD1	TRBJ1-5	.	TRBV28	CASRVSGGWQPQHF	TGTGCCAGCAGAGTATCAGGGGGGTGGCAGCCCCAGCATTTT
.	TRBJ2-1	once	TRBV11-2	CASSPQRSNEQFF	TGTGCCAGCAGCCCCCAGAGGAGCAATGAGCAGTTCTTC